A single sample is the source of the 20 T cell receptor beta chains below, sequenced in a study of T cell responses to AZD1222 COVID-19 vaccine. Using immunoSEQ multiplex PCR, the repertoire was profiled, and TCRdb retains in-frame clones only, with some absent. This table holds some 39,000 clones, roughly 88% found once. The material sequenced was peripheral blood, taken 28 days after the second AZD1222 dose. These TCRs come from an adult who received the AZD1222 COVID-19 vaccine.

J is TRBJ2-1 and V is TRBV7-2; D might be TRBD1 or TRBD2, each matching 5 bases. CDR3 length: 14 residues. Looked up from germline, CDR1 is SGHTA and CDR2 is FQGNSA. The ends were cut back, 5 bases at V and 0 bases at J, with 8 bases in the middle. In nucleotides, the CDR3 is TGTGCCAGCAGCCGGGACGGCTCCTACAATGAGCAGTTCTTC. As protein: CASSRDGSYNEQFF.

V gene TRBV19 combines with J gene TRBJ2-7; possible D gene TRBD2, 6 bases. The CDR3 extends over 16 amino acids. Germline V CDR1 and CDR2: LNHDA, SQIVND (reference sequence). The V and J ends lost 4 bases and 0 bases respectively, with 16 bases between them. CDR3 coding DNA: TGTGCCAGTAGTACGATCGGGAGAACAAGCTCCTACGAGCAGTACTTC. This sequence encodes CASSTIGRTSSYEQYF.

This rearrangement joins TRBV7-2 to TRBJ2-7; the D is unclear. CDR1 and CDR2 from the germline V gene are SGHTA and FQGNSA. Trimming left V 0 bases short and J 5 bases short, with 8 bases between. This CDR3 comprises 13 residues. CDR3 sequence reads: CASSLAPRNEQYF. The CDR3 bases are TGTGCCAGCAGCTTAGCGCCCAGAAACGAGCAGTACTTC. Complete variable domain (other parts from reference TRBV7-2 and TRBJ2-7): GAGVSQSPSNKVTEKGKDVELRCDPISGHTALYWYRQSLGQGLEFLIYFQGNSAPDKSGLPSDRFSAERTGGSVSTLTIQRTQQEDSAVYLCASSLAPRNEQYFGPGTRLTVT.

The CDR3 here is CAIRQGGGTDTQYF. CDR3 sequence (DNA): TGTGCCATTAGACAGGGGGGAGGCACAGATACGCAGTATTTT. The V call is TRBV10-3, the J call TRBJ2-3; TRBD1 agrees at 9 bases. The length of the CDR3 is 14 residues. Germline lookup yields CDR1 ENHRY and CDR2 SYGVKD. Trimming removed 9 bases from V and 1 base from J; junction bases left unmatched: 5.

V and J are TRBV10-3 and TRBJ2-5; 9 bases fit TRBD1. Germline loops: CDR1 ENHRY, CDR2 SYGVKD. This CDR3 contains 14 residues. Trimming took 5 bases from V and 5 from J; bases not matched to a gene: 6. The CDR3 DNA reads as TGTGCCATCAGTCTCGGGACAGGGAAGGAGACCCAGTACTTC. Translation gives CAISLGTGKETQYF.

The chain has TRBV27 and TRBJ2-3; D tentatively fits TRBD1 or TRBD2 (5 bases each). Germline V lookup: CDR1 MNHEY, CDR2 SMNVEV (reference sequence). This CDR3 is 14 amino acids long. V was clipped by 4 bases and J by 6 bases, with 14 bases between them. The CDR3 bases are TGTGCCAGCAGTTCCCGGGGACGCCCGGATACGCAGTATTTT. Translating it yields CASSSRGRPDTQYF.

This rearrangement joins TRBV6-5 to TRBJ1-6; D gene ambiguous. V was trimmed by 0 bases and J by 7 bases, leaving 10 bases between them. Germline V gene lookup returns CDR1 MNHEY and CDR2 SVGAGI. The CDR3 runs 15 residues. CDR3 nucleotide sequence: TGTGCCAGCAGTTACTCGCCCTCGAGCAATTCACCCCTCCACTTT. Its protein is CASSYSPSSNSPLHF.

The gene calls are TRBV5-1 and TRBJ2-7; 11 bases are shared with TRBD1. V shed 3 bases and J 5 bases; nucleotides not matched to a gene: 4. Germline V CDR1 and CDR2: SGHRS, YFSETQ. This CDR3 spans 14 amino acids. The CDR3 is CASSSGTGGNEQYF. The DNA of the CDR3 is TGCGCCAGCAGCTCCGGGACAGGGGGGAACGAGCAGTACTTC.

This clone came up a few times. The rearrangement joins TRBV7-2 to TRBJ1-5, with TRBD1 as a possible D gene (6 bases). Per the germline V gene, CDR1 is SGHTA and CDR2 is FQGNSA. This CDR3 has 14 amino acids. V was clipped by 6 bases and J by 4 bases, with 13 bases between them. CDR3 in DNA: TGTGCCAGCAGACCACAGGGAGGGAATCAGCCCCAGCATTTT. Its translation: CASRPQGGNQPQHF. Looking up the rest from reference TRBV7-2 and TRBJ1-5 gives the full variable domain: GAGVSQSPSNKVTEKGKDVELRCDPISGHTALYWYRQSLGQGLEFLIYFQGNSAPDKSGLPSDRFSAERTGGSVSTLTIQRTQQEDSAVYLCASRPQGGNQPQHFGDGTRLSIL.

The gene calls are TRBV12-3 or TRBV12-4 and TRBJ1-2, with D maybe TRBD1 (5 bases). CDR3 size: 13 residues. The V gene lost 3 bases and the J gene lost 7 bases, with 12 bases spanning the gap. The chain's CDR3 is CASSFSGSAGYTF. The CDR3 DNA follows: TGTGCCAGCAGTTTTTCAGGGAGCGCTGGCTACACCTTC.

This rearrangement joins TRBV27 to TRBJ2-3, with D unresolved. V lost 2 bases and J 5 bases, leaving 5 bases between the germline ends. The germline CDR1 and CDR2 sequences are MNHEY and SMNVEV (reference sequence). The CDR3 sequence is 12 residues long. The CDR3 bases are TGTGCCAGCAGTTTACACAAAGATACGCAGTATTTT. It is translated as CASSLHKDTQYF.

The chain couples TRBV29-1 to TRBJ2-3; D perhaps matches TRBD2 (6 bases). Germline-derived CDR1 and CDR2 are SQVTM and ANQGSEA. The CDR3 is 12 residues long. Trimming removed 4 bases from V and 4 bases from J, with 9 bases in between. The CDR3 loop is CSVAVAADTQYF. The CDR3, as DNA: TGCAGCGTTGCCGTAGCGGCAGATACGCAGTATTTT.

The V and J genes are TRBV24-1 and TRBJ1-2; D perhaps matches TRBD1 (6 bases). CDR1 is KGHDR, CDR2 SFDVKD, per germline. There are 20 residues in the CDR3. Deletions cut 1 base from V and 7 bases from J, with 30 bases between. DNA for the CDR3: TGTGCCACCAGTGATTTTCCCCTAAGGGACACACTTAGATCCATATGTGGCTACACCTTC. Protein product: CATSDFPLRDTLRSICGYTF.

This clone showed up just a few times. CDR3 nucleotides: TGTGCCAGCAGCCACCGGGCCTATAATTCACCCCTCCACTTT. It is translated as CASSHRAYNSPLHF. V is TRBV14 and J is TRBJ1-6; no reliable D call. Between the trimmed V and J ends, which lost 3 bases and 2 bases, there was a span of 5 bases. From germline, CDR1 is SGHDN and CDR2 FVKESK. This CDR3 is 14 amino acids long.

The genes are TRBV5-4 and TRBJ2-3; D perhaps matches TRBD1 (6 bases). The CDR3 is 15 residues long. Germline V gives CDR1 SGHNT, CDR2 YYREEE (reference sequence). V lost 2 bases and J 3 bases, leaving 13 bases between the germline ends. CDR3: CASSLSTQGTDTQYF. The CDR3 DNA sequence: TGTGCCAGCAGCTTATCAACACAGGGAACAGATACGCAGTATTTT.

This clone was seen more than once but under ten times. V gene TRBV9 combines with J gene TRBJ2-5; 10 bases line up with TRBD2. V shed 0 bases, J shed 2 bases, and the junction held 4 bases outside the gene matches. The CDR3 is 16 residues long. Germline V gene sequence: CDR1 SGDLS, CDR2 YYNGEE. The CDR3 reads CASSVGAGGAQETQYF. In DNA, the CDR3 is TGTGCCAGCAGCGTAGGAGCGGGGGGGGCGCAAGAGACCCAGTACTTC.

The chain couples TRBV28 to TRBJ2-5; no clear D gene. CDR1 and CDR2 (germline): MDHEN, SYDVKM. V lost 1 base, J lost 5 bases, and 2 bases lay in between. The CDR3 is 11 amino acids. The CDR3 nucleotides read TGTGCCAGCAGTTTATCGGAGACCCAGTACTTC. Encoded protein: CASSLSETQYF.

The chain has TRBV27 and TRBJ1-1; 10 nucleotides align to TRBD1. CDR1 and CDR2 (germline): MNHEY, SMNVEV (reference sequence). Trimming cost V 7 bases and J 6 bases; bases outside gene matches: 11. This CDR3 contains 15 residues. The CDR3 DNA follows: TGTGCCAGCATCACGGGGGGACAGGGGAAACCTGAAGCTTTCTTT. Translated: CASITGGQGKPEAFF.

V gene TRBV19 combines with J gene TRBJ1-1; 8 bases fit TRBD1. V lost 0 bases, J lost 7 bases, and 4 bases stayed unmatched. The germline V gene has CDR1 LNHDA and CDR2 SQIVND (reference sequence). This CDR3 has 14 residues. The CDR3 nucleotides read TGTGCCAGTAGTATAGATCAGGGGGCAGGTGAAGCTTTCTTT. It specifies CASSIDQGAGEAFF.

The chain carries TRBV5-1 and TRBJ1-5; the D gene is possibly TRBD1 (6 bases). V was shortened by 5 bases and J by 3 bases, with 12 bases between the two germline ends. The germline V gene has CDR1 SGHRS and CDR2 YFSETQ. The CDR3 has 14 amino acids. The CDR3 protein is CASSLTGNNQPQHF. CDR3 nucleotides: TGCGCCAGCAGTCTGACAGGCAACAATCAGCCCCAGCATTTT.